What follows is one T cell receptor beta chain and its context. Antigen unknown. The data stem from a study of T cell responses to AZD1222 COVID-19 vaccine. Overall study results and limits: Compared with day 0, the breadth and depth of the Spike-specific TCR repertoire rose significantly after two doses of AZD1222. Vaccine-associated CD4 TCRs spanned spike, dominant at 160-218 and 743-854.

The CDR3 sequence is 17 residues long. Germline CDR1 MNHNS, CDR2 SASEGT. The germline V and J ends were trimmed by 4 bases and 0 bases, with 16 bases remaining between them. Produced via immunoSEQ multiplex PCR; TCRdb's table is partial and in-frame only. The sample holds roughly 140,000 clones, approximately 88% seen once. The chain has TRBV6-1 and TRBJ2-1, with D possibly matching TRBD2 (5 bases). Specimen: peripheral blood, collected on day 0 of AZD1222 vaccination. The clonotype originates from an adult in good health. The CDR3 sequence is CASSVASGDLSYNEQFF. In nucleotides, the CDR3 is TGTGCCAGCAGTGTTGCAAGCGGCGACCTCTCCTACAATGAGCAGTTCTTC.